This TCR beta chain was captured by sequencing in a study of blood T cell repertoires in COVID-19. Study-level information: Spain, Italy and the United States supplied samples that represented acute and convalescent COVID-19.

The table came from immunoSEQ multiplex PCR; TCRdb's copy has only in-frame clones and leaves some out. The table lists hundreds of thousands of clones, roughly 90% of them singletons. The sample consisted of peripheral blood. This clonotype originated in a woman in her 30s with COVID-19, enrolled during active disease.

CDR3 protein: CASSYRRIGTEAFF. The CDR3 nucleotides read TGTGCCAGCAGTTACCGCAGGATCGGTACTGAAGCTTTCTTT. This chain links TRBV6-2 or TRBV6-3 with TRBJ1-1; D gene uncertain. There are 14 residues in the CDR3. CDR1 is MNHEY, CDR2 SVGEGT, per germline. V lost 2 bases and J lost 5, with 12 bases in between.